These T cell receptor beta chains were read from a single sample in a study of CD8 T cells in ankylosing spondylitis. TCRdb re-analysed the 5' RACE reads in MiXCR, keeping a single row per CDR3 protein. The table shows roughly 130,000 distinct CDR3 sequences, with roughly an eighth occurring only once. Sequenced: blood, either unsorted or a sorted T cell fraction (not recorded which). The receptors originated from a female donor with ankylosing spondylitis or in good health (not recorded which). CDR3s include the opening cysteine and the closing phenylalanine or tryptophan. A D gene is named only where the DNA matches it firmly. Clone size, where shown, is once, few, many, or a class for clones that have expanded.

clone_size j_call d_call v_call cdr3_nt cdr3_aa
few TRBJ2-5 . TRBV20-1 TGCAGTGCTACCACACCCCAAGAGACCCAGTACTTC CSATTPQETQYF
many TRBJ1-1 . TRBV5-1 TGCGCCAGCAGCTTGTGGGATCGGAACACTGAAGCTTTCTTT CASSLWDRNTEAFF
many TRBJ1-2 . TRBV28 TGTGCCAGCAGGTTGGGTAACTATGGCTACACCTTC CASRLGNYGYTF
. TRBJ1-1 . TRBV5-1 TGCGCCAGCAGCCGGGGCCCGGGACACATGAACACTGAAGCTTTCTTT CASSRGPGHMNTEAFF
. TRBJ2-7 . TRBV20-1 TGCAGTGCTTATCACTACGAGCAGTACTTC CSAYHYEQYF
few TRBJ1-6 . TRBV6-1 TGTGCCAGCAGTGTGAATTCTAATTCACCCCTCCACTTT CASSVNSNSPLHF
. TRBJ2-1 TRBD2 TRBV27 TGTGCCAGCGGGAATATGGGACTACTCGGTTACAATGAGCAGTTCTTC CASGNMGLLGYNEQFF
many TRBJ2-5 . TRBV10-3 TGTGCCATCAGTGGCACGGCTTCCGAAGAGACCCAGTACTTC CAISGTASEETQYF
. TRBJ2-7 . TRBV3-1 TGTGCCAGCAGCCCGCACAGGGACGCCTACGAGCAGTACTTC CASSPHRDAYEQYF
many TRBJ2-7 TRBD1 TRBV12-3/TRBV12-4 TGTGCCAGCAGCCGCCCCCCCAGAACAGGGGGCTACGAGCAGTACTTC CASSRPPRTGGYEQYF
many TRBJ2-7 TRBD2 TRBV7-2 TGTGCCAGCAGCTTAGGTGTGGGTGCGGGGGATCGCGAGCAGTACTTC CASSLGVGAGDREQYF
many TRBJ2-3 TRBD1 TRBV29-1 TGCAGCGTTGGGGACAGGGGGCTTATCACAGATACGCAGTATTTT CSVGDRGLITDTQYF
many TRBJ2-4 . TRBV18 TGTGCCAGCTCACCAGGAGGAAACAAAAACATTCAGTACTTC CASSPGGNKNIQYF
many TRBJ1-1 . TRBV9 TGTGCCAGCAGCGTAGATGTAGGGCACACTGAAGCTTTCTTT CASSVDVGHTEAFF
many TRBJ2-3 TRBD1 TRBV7-7 TGTGCTAGCAGCTGGGGACAGGGACCAGATACGCAGTATTTT CASSWGQGPDTQYF
many TRBJ1-1 . TRBV7-2 TGTGCCAGCAGCTTAAGCCCAGAGAACACTGAAGCTTTCTTT CASSLSPENTEAFF
many TRBJ2-7 . TRBV5-1 TGCGCCAGCAGCTTTGGAGGGAGTAGCCGCGAGCAGTACTTC CASSFGGSSREQYF
many TRBJ2-3 . TRBV12-3/TRBV12-4 TGTGCCAGCAGTCTCACGAGGCCCACAGATACGCAGTATTTT CASSLTRPTDTQYF
. TRBJ1-5 . TRBV28 TGTGCCAGCAGTTGCCCCGAGGGTGGGCGGGGGCATCCAAATCAGCCCCAGCATTTT CASSCPEGGRGHPNQPQHF
once TRBJ2-3 . TRBV20-1 TGCAGTGCTGGAGATCTTAGGAGGGATACGCAGTATTTT CSAGDLRRDTQYF
. TRBJ2-2 . TRBV20-1 TGCAGTGCTAGGTCTCTAGCGACGAACACCGGGGAGCTGCTTTTT CSARSLATNTGELLF
. TRBJ1-2 . TRBV6-2/TRBV6-3 TGTGCCAGCAGTGACAATAGCCAGGGCAAGAGCGGCTACACCTTC CASSDNSQGKSGYTF
. TRBJ2-2 TRBD1 TRBV29-1 TGCAGCGTTGACCGACAGGGAACCGGGGAGCTGTTTTTT CSVDRQGTGELFF
. TRBJ2-1 . TRBV5-1 TGCGCCAGCACCTCCGGCCCTTTTAGACAGGGAGGCAATGAGCAGTTCTTC CASTSGPFRQGGNEQFF
many TRBJ2-5 . TRBV7-9 TGTGCCAGCAGCGAGAACAGGGTTCTTAGAGAGACCCAGTACTTC CASSENRVLRETQYF
few TRBJ2-1 . TRBV20-1 TGCAGTGCTAGGACCACCAAGCGGCCTAACAATGAGCAGTTCTTC CSARTTKRPNNEQFF
few TRBJ2-7 . TRBV7-9 TGTGCCAGCAGCTTAGTAGGGGGTGAAGGCGAGCAGTACTTC CASSLVGGEGEQYF
many TRBJ2-1 TRBD2 TRBV5-1 TGCGCCAGCAGCTTGGGCGGGAGAACCAATGAGCAGTTCTTC CASSLGGRTNEQFF
few TRBJ2-7 . TRBV11-2 TGTGCCAGCAGCTTCGACTACTCATACTACGAGCAGTACTTC CASSFDYSYYEQYF
many TRBJ2-7 . TRBV6-1 TGTGCCAGCCTGTATCGGAGCAGGGGAGTTCTGGAGTACTTC CASLYRSRGVLEYF
few TRBJ2-1 . TRBV18 TGTGCCAGCTCACCATTGCGCCTAAATGAGCAGTTCTTC CASSPLRLNEQFF
few TRBJ1-4 . TRBV11-2 TGTGCCAGCAGCTTGATTAATGAAAAACTGTTTTTT CASSLINEKLFF
. TRBJ2-5 TRBD2 TRBV20-1 TGCAGTGCTAGCGGGAGGGCCTTAGAGACCCAGTACTTC CSASGRALETQYF
many TRBJ2-1 . TRBV18 TGTGCCAGCTCACCGACAATGGGCTCCTACAATGAGCAGTTCTTC CASSPTMGSYNEQFF
. TRBJ2-7 . TRBV6-5 TGTGCCAGCAGTTACAACAGGGACTCTTTTTCCTACGAGCAGTACTTC CASSYNRDSFSYEQYF
many TRBJ2-7 . TRBV5-1 TGCGCCAGCAGCCTCGGACAACGACAGTACTTC CASSLGQRQYF
. TRBJ2-7 . TRBV20-1 TGCAGTGCTAACCCCCTTAGCGGAGACTCGTCCTACGAGCAGTACTTC CSANPLSGDSSYEQYF
. TRBJ2-1 TRBD1 TRBV4-1 TGCGCCAGCAGACACCCGGGACAGGGTGGGAATGAGCAGTTCTTC CASRHPGQGGNEQFF
. TRBJ2-2 TRBD2 TRBV7-3 TGTGCCAGCAGCTTACTAGCGGGGGGCAAGGAACGAACGAACACCGGGGAGCTGTTTTTT CASSLLAGGKERTNTGELFF
once TRBJ2-7 . TRBV5-1 TGCGCCAGCAGCTTGGACGTCGCTACCTACGAGCAGTACTTC CASSLDVATYEQYF